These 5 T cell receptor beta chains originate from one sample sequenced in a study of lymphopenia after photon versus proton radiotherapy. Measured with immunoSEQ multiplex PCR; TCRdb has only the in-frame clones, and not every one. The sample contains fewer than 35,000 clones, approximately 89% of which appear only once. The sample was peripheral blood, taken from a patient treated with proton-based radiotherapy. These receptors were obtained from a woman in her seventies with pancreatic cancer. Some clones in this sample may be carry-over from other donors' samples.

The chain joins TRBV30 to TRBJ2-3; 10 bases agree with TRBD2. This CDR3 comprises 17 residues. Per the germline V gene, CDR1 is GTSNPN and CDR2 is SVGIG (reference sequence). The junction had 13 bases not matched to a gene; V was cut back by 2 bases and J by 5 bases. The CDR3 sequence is CAWSLSASGSGVDTQYF. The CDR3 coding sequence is TGTGCCTGGAGTCTGAGTGCTAGCGGGAGTGGTGTAGATACGCAGTATTTT.

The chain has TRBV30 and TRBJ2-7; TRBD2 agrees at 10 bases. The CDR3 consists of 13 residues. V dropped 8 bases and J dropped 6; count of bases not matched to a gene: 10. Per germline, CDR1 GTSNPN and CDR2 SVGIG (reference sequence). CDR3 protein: CASSIASGSEQYF. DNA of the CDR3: TGTGCCAGTAGTATAGCTAGCGGGAGCGAGCAGTACTTC. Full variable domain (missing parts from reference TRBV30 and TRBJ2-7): SQTIHQWPATLVQPVGSPLSLECTVEGTSNPNLYWYRQAAGRGLQLLFYSVGIGQISSEVPQNLSASRPQDRQFILSSKKLLLSDSGFYLCASSIASGSEQYFGPGTRLTVT.

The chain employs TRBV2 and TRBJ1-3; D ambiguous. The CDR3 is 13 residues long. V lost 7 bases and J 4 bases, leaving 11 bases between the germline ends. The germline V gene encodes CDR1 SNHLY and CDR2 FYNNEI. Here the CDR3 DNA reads TGTGCCAGCAAGGGTCAGTCCGGAAACACCATATATTTT. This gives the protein CASKGQSGNTIYF.

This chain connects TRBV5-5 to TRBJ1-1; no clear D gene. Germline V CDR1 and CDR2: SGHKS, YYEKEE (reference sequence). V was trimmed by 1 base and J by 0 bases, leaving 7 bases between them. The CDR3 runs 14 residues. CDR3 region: CASSLQLMNTEAFF. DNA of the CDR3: TGTGCCAGCAGCTTGCAGTTAATGAACACTGAAGCTTTCTTT.

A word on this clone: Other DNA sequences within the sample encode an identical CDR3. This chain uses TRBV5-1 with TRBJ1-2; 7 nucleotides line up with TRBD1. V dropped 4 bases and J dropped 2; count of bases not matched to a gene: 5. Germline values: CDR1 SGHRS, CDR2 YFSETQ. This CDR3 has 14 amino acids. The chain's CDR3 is CASSPRDRNYGYTF. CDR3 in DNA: TGCGCCAGCAGCCCCCGGGACAGAAACTATGGCTACACCTTC.